This T cell receptor beta chain came from a study of T-cell memory formation after mild COVID-19. The overall study: Largely, the TCR clusters proved donor specific.

This clonotype was found a few times. Its specificity is unknown. TCRdb re-derived calls from the 5' RACE reads in MiXCR, one entry per CDR3 protein. The sample has about half a million distinct CDR3 sequences; 18% are singletons. Trimming removed 0 bases at V and 1 base at J, with 11 bases between. The V gene's germline CDR1 is SGHRS and CDR2 YFSETQ. This CDR3 region has 15 residues. Study observations and caveats: Those CD4+ clones that contracted were mainly in CM and EM (CD8+ ones in EMRA). Still unconfirmed is whether the second-wave clones peaking on day 37 recognized SARS-CoV-2. Cross-reactive memory appears to have joined, as suggested by some responding clones showing up in pre-infection memory.

The chain couples TRBV5-1 to TRBJ2-7; D could derive from TRBD1 or TRBD2 (5 bases each). The sequence was obtained from an adult woman who had mild COVID-19 (a few samples of this study predate the infection). Cell type and time point are not known. Sequenced sample: PBMCs or a T cell subset sorted from them (not recorded which). This chain's CDR3 is CASSLALAGSYEQYF. The CDR3 DNA is TGCGCCAGCAGCTTGGCCCTAGCAGGGTCCTACGAGCAGTACTTC.